The 9 T cell receptor beta chains listed next were all sequenced from one sample in a study of response to subunit inactivated influenza vaccine. TCRdb re-called the RT-PCR reads with MiXCR, one entry per CDR3 protein. This sample has roughly 780,000 distinct CDR3 sequences, with 15% to 20% found just once. This sample comprised PBMCs from blood, obtained roughly 5 days after vaccination. The source of these receptors is a man aged 50 or older who received an inactivated influenza vaccine.

This clonotype was counted between two and nine times. The chain is built from TRBV20-1 and TRBJ2-7, with 8 bases fitting TRBD1. Germline assignment: CDR1 DFQATT and CDR2 SNEGSKA (reference sequence). The CDR3 covers 13 residues. V lost 5 bases to trimming and J lost 5 bases; unmatched junction nucleotides: 8. The chain's CDR3 is CSADTGTGNEQYF. The CDR3 DNA follows: TGCAGTGCTGATACCGGGACAGGAAACGAGCAGTACTTC.

This clonotype appeared many times. V and J are TRBV12-3 or TRBV12-4 and TRBJ2-7; 7 bases line up with TRBD1. This CDR3 contains 16 residues. V was pared by 3 bases and J by 0 bases, with 8 bases of the junction left unmatched. The CDR3 loop is CASSFPRQGLSYEQYF. The CDR3 nucleotides are TGTGCCAGCAGTTTTCCTAGACAGGGCCTCTCCTACGAGCAGTACTTC.

The gene calls are TRBV18 and TRBJ2-7, with 7 bases that match TRBD1. Germline V CDR1 and CDR2: KGHSH, LQKENI. With V trimmed by 5 bases and J by 3 bases, 7 bases remained unmatched. CDR3 size: 14 residues. CDR3 DNA: TGTGCCAGCTCATCGGGACAGAGTATCTACGAGCAGTACTTC. Its translation is CASSSGQSIYEQYF.

This clonotype occurred many times. The J gene is TRBJ2-6, the V gene TRBV15, with D tentatively TRBD1 or TRBD2 (5 bases each). CDR3 length equals 17 residues. V was cut by 0 bases and J by 3 bases, with 12 bases left in between. Germline V gene lookup returns CDR1 LNHNV and CDR2 YYDKDF (reference sequence). The CDR3 spells CATSRDRAGSGANVLTF. In nucleotides, the CDR3 is TGTGCCACCAGCAGAGATCGGGCAGGGAGTGGGGCCAACGTCCTGACTTTC.

This clonotype was detected a few times. The rearrangement joins TRBV6-5 to TRBJ2-7; D perhaps matches TRBD2 (5 bases). Germline loops: CDR1 MNHEY, CDR2 SVGAGI. The CDR3 has 14 amino acids. V was cut by 0 bases and J by 7 bases, with 13 bases left in between. Here the CDR3 reads CASSYSMGPGEQYF. For the CDR3, the DNA is TGTGCCAGCAGTTACTCGATGGGCCCGGGGGAGCAGTACTTC.

The chain couples TRBV10-2 to TRBJ1-2; 8 bases agree with TRBD1. Trimming at V came to 10 bases and at J to 4 bases, leaving 8 bases not matched to a gene. The CDR3 has 13 residues. The V gene's germline CDR1 is WSHSY and CDR2 SAAADI. The chain's CDR3 is CAINDGTGYGYTF. The CDR3 DNA reads TGCGCCATCAACGACGGGACAGGCTATGGCTACACCTTC.

Ten or more counts support this clonotype. This chain connects TRBV12-3 or TRBV12-4 to TRBJ1-2; D is undetermined. The CDR3 covers 13 residues. V was clipped by 5 bases and J by 4 bases, with 11 bases between them. DNA for the CDR3: TGTGCCAGCAGTCCGACCCTTGGCTATGGCTACACCTTC. Its protein is CASSPTLGYGYTF.

The rearrangement uses TRBV20-1 and TRBJ2-7, with TRBD1 as a possible D gene (5 bases). Trimming pared 3 bases from V and 1 base from J, leaving 13 bases between. The length of the CDR3 is 14 residues. Germline assignment: CDR1 DFQATT and CDR2 SNEGSKA (reference sequence). CDR3 sequence (DNA): TGCAGTGCTAGGTCGTCCAGGGTGTCCTACGAGCAGTACTTC. It specifies CSARSSRVSYEQYF.

This clonotype was counted between two and nine times. This chain uses TRBV5-1 with TRBJ2-2; D is ambiguous. Trimming stripped 6 bases from V and 0 bases from J, with 9 bases between. This CDR3 is built from 14 residues. Germline loops: CDR1 SGHRS, CDR2 YFSETQ. The DNA for the CDR3 is TGCGCCAGCACCCAGGCCGCGAACACCGGGGAGCTGTTTTTT. Its protein is CASTQAANTGELFF.